One sample yielded the 23 T cell receptor beta chains listed below, sequenced in a study of CD8+ T cells in alopecia areata. cDNA reverse transcribed from extracted RNA served as the sequencing template. Clones were sequenced by immunoSEQ multiplex PCR, and TCRdb holds only the in-frame ones, with some missing. The sample comprises 150,000 to 250,000 clones, 50% to 60% of which are singletons, and 3% to 3.5% rests with the top ten. As to treatment: oral pan-JAK inhibitor, 5-10 mg twice daily. The sequences come from CD4+ T cells sorted from blood, collected at week 4, from a patient treated with tofacitinib. The receptors stem from a human donor with alopecia areata.

CDR3 DNA sequence: TGTGCCAGCAGTTTAAGGCAGACAGGGGTCGCTGAAGCTTTCTTT. Translation: CASSLRQTGVAEAFF. The chain recombines TRBV28 with TRBJ1-1, with 8 nucleotides matching TRBD1. The J segment lost 6 bases and the V segment lost 2 bases, leaving 8 bases of the junction unmatched. CDR1 MDHEN and CDR2 SYDVKM come from the germline V gene. The CDR3 spans 15 residues.

This clone was detected only once. The genes are TRBV29-1 and TRBJ1-1; 8 nucleotides agree with TRBD1. The CDR3 totals 15 residues. Germline CDR1 is SQVTM and CDR2 is ANQGSEA. V was pared by 7 bases and J by 3 bases, with 13 bases of the junction left unmatched. The CDR3 sequence: CSAVSTQGADTEAFF. CDR3 bases: TGCAGCGCAGTTAGTACGCAGGGGGCAGACACTGAAGCTTTCTTT.

This chain connects TRBV6-5 to TRBJ2-3; 12 nucleotides agree with TRBD2. CDR3 length: 13 residues. Germline V gene sequence: CDR1 MNHEY, CDR2 SVGAGI. Trimming cost V 7 bases and J 14 bases; bases outside gene matches: 10. The CDR3 region has the DNA TGTGCCAGCACTAGGACTAGCGGGGACCGCCGGTATTTT. It translates to CASTRTSGDRRYF.

The chain couples TRBV9 to TRBJ1-1; D is possibly TRBD1 (5 bases). This CDR3 is built from 16 residues. Trimming removed 4 bases at V and 4 bases at J, with 20 bases between. CDR1 and CDR2 from the germline V gene are SGDLS and YYNGEE. The CDR3 loop is CASSPQAGTWGTEAFF. The CDR3 region has the DNA TGTGCCAGCAGCCCCCAAGCGGGGACCTGGGGCACTGAAGCTTTCTTT.

The V gene is TRBV5-4, the J gene TRBJ2-1, with 15 bases fitting TRBD2. V shed 4 bases and J 8 bases; nucleotides not matched to a gene: 10. The CDR3 totals 17 residues. CDR1 and CDR2 (germline): SGHNT, YYREEE (reference sequence). Here the CDR3 reads CASSNLRTSGGEDEQFF. Written as DNA, the CDR3 is TGTGCCAGCAGCAATCTCCGGACTAGCGGGGGGGAAGATGAGCAGTTCTTC.

The chain is built from TRBV30 and TRBJ1-6, with 11 bases aligning to TRBD1. Germline values: CDR1 GTSNPN, CDR2 SVGIG (reference sequence). This CDR3 has 17 amino acids. Germline trimming cut 7 bases from V and 3 bases from J; bases unmatched to any gene: 11. CDR3 in DNA: TGTGCCTATACGCGAGGACAGGGGGCGAACTATAATTCACCCCTCCACTTT. Translating it yields CAYTRGQGANYNSPLHF.

V and J are TRBV4-3 and TRBJ2-7, with a weak D call TRBD1 (7 bases). Germline CDR1 reads LGHNA; CDR2 reads YSLEER. V gave up 5 bases and J gave up 5 bases, with 16 bases separating them. CDR3 length equals 14 residues. Here the CDR3 reads CASSFLRGANEQYF. The CDR3 coding sequence is TGCGCCAGCAGCTTCCTCAGGGGGGCGAACGAGCAGTACTTC.

The chain has TRBV4-1 and TRBJ2-3, with D hard to call. The V and J ends lost 0 bases and 9 bases respectively, with 4 bases between them. The CDR3 spans 11 residues. CDR1 and CDR2 from the germline V gene are MGHRA and YSYEKL. CDR3 loop: CASSQDRTQYF. In nucleotides, the CDR3 is TGCGCCAGCAGCCAAGATAGAACGCAGTATTTT.

This chain joins TRBV4-2 and TRBJ2-5, with TRBD2 as a possible D gene (6 bases). This CDR3 is 13 amino acids long. V shed 11 bases and J shed 5 bases, with 18 bases lying between them. Germline V gene lookup returns CDR1 LGHNA and CDR2 YNFKEQ. The CDR3 DNA follows: TGTGCCTCAGCGGGTGGGCGGGACGAGACCCAGTACTTC. It specifies CASAGGRDETQYF.

This rearrangement joins TRBV4-1 to TRBJ2-5; 10 bases line up with TRBD1. Germline-derived CDR1 and CDR2 are MGHRA and YSYEKL. Unmatched junction bases numbered 8, after V lost 5 bases and J lost 5 bases. The CDR3 has 15 residues. Here the CDR3 reads CASSTPTGGSETQYF. CDR3 DNA sequence: TGCGCCAGCAGCACTCCGACAGGGGGCTCGGAGACCCAGTACTTC.

This chain connects TRBV5-1 to TRBJ1-2, with D possibly TRBD1 on 5 matching bases. The germline V and J ends were trimmed by 4 bases and 6 bases, with 16 bases remaining between them. Germline lookup yields CDR1 SGHRS and CDR2 YFSETQ. The CDR3 spans 14 residues. The CDR3 spells CASSLSGLGDGYTF. CDR3 sequence (DNA): TGCGCCAGCAGCCTGTCAGGGCTGGGGGATGGCTACACCTTC.

This clone was seen once. V is TRBV4-1 and J is TRBJ2-7, with 8 bases that match TRBD2. The germline V gene encodes CDR1 MGHRA and CDR2 YSYEKL. This CDR3 has 13 amino acids. V was pared by 4 bases and J by 5 bases, with 4 bases of the junction left unmatched. The CDR3 DNA reads TGCGCCAGCAGCCTGCGGCGGGGGGACGAGCAGTACTTC. Amino acids: CASSLRRGDEQYF.

This clone was detected only a few times. The chain employs TRBV14 and TRBJ1-1; D is perhaps TRBD1 (5 bases). The germline V gene has CDR1 SGHDN and CDR2 FVKESK. The CDR3 covers 12 residues. Trimming took 4 bases from V and 4 from J, leaving 7 bases between them. The CDR3 DNA sequence: TGTGCCAGCAGCCTAGGGACCACTGAAGCTTTCTTT. Translated, it gives CASSLGTTEAFF.

The J gene is TRBJ1-1, the V gene TRBV6-6, with 8 bases that match TRBD1. Per germline, CDR1 MNHNY and CDR2 SVGAGI (reference sequence). The CDR3 has 14 amino acids. The trim removed 4 bases at V and 5 bases at J, leaving 6 bases unmatched. This CDR3 reads CASSLGQGLTEAFF. The CDR3, as DNA: TGTGCCAGCAGTTTAGGACAGGGTTTGACTGAAGCTTTCTTT.

The rearrangement uses TRBV30 and TRBJ1-5, with D tentatively TRBD1 (5 bases). The CDR3 length is 16 residues. Trimming stripped 0 bases from V and 5 bases from J, with 17 bases between. CDR1 is GTSNPN and CDR2 is SVGIG in the germline V gene (reference sequence). The CDR3 reads CAWSVGVLRADQPQHF. The CDR3 DNA reads TGTGCCTGGAGTGTAGGGGTTTTGAGGGCGGATCAGCCCCAGCATTTT. Looking up the rest from reference TRBV30 and TRBJ1-5 gives the full variable domain: SQTIHQWPATLVQPVGSPLSLECTVEGTSNPNLYWYRQAAGRGLQLLFYSVGIGQISSEVPQNLSASRPQDRQFILSSKKLLLSDSGFYLCAWSVGVLRADQPQHFGDGTRLSIL.

The CDR3 DNA follows: TGTGCCAGCAGCTTGCCGGAGGGCTACGAGCAGTACTTC. Its translation: CASSLPEGYEQYF. The chain uses TRBV5-6 and TRBJ2-7; D may be TRBD2 (6 bases). Per germline, CDR1 SGHDT and CDR2 YYEEEE. CDR3 length equals 13 residues. Trimming took off 1 base at V and 3 bases at J, with 8 bases between the two ends.

This clone was seen only a few times. V and J are TRBV6-4 and TRBJ2-1, with TRBD2 identical over 10 bases. The CDR3 length is 16 residues. Per germline, CDR1 MRHNA and CDR2 SNTAGT. V lost 6 bases, J lost 1 base, and 6 bases stayed unmatched. CDR3 in amino acids: CASSLERGGSYNEQFF. In DNA, the CDR3 is TGTGCCAGCAGCCTTGAGCGGGGGGGATCCTACAATGAGCAGTTCTTC.

The gene calls are TRBV30 and TRBJ1-2; possible D gene TRBD1, 6 bases. V was trimmed by 0 bases and J by 2 bases, leaving 13 bases between them. The CDR3 has 15 residues. Germline V CDR1 and CDR2: GTSNPN, SVGIG (reference sequence). CDR3: CAWSVPWQGNYGYTF. The CDR3 DNA reads TGTGCCTGGAGTGTACCTTGGCAGGGGAACTATGGCTACACCTTC. Using reference TRBV30 and TRBJ1-2 for the parts outside the CDR3, the full variable domain is SQTIHQWPATLVQPVGSPLSLECTVEGTSNPNLYWYRQAAGRGLQLLFYSVGIGQISSEVPQNLSASRPQDRQFILSSKKLLLSDSGFYLCAWSVPWQGNYGYTFGSGTRLTVV.

This clone turned up a few times. This chain connects TRBV19 to TRBJ1-2; 9 bases line up with TRBD1. The CDR3 spans 17 residues. After removal of 1 base from V and 4 bases from J, the junction contained 10 bases not matched to a gene. Germline values: CDR1 LNHDA, CDR2 SQIVND (reference sequence). The CDR3, as DNA: TGTGCCAGTAGTATAGGACGACAGGGGGTACCAGCCTATGGCTACACCTTC. It yields the protein CASSIGRQGVPAYGYTF. Full variable domain (missing parts from reference TRBV19 and TRBJ1-2): DGGITQSPKYLFRKEGQNVTLSCEQNLNHDAMYWYRQDPGQGLRLIYYSQIVNDFQKGDIAEGYSVSREKKESFPLTVTSAQKNPTAFYLCASSIGRQGVPAYGYTFGSGTRLTVV.

The genes are TRBV5-6 and TRBJ2-2, with a tentative D call TRBD1 (6 bases). The CDR3 covers 16 residues. Germline CDR1 SGHDT, CDR2 YYEEEE. With 0 bases removed from V and 5 bases from J, the gap between germline ends came to 14 bases. The CDR3 sequence is CASSLAGAGETGELFF. In DNA, the CDR3 is TGTGCCAGCAGCTTGGCCGGGGCAGGGGAGACCGGGGAGCTGTTTTTT.

V gene TRBV2 combines with J gene TRBJ2-5, with a weak D call TRBD1 (6 bases). Germline CDR1 reads SNHLY; CDR2 reads FYNNEI. V lost 7 bases to trimming and J lost 0 bases, with 12 bases between them. This CDR3 spans 14 amino acids. The CDR3 spells CASTWDTYQETQYF. The CDR3 DNA reads as TGTGCCAGCACCTGGGACACGTACCAAGAGACCCAGTACTTC.

The V call is TRBV25-1, the J call TRBJ1-2, with a weak D call TRBD1 (6 bases). This CDR3 has 14 amino acids. Germline V gene sequence: CDR1 MGHDK, CDR2 SYGVNS. Trimming stripped 4 bases from V and 7 bases from J, with 16 bases between. The CDR3 nucleotides are TGTGCCAGCAGTGGGGGGCCCGGGGATCTTGGCTACACCTTC. This translates into CASSGGPGDLGYTF.

In this sample, this clone turned up once. This chain uses TRBV6-5 with TRBJ2-5, with D unresolved. In germline, CDR1 is MNHEY, CDR2 SVGAGI. The CDR3 sequence is 12 residues long. The ends were cut back, 5 bases at V and 9 bases at J, with 13 bases in the middle. The CDR3 is CASSKGVGAQYF. For the CDR3, the DNA is TGTGCCAGCAGTAAGGGCGTTGGGGCCCAGTACTTC.